The rows below give T cell receptor beta chains drawn from one sample of a study of cytomegalovirus exposure and HLA in healthy donors. Method: immunoSEQ multiplex PCR; TCRdb's copy keeps in-frame clones and lacks some. Here the sample spans 95,000 to 100,000 clones, approximately 85% being singletons. Sample: PBMCs. These receptors were obtained from a man aged 25-40 years in good health and CMV-seronegative. CDR3s include the opening cysteine and the closing phenylalanine or tryptophan. Fields, in order: clone size, V gene, CDR3 length, D gene, J gene, CDR3 DNA, CDR3 protein. A D gene is named only where the DNA matches it firmly. Clone size is stated in some rows and not others, as once, few, many or a class when expanded.

size: .; V: TRBV4-3; length: 15; D: .; J: TRBJ2-1; DNA: TGCGCCAGCAGCCAAGACACTCGGTCCTACAATGAGCAGTTCTTC; CDR3: CASSQDTRSYNEQFF
size: .; V: TRBV7-2; length: 14; D: TRBD1; J: TRBJ1-1; DNA: TGTGCCAGCAGCACGGGACAGGGGGTCGCTGAAGCTTTCTTT; CDR3: CASSTGQGVAEAFF
size: .; V: TRBV27; length: 14; D: .; J: TRBJ2-1; DNA: TGTGCCAGCAGTCCTTCGGGCTCCTACAATGAGCAGTTCTTC; CDR3: CASSPSGSYNEQFF
size: .; V: TRBV7-9; length: 13; D: .; J: TRBJ1-2; DNA: TGTGCCAGCACCTACCGGGACATCCCTGGCTACACCTTC; CDR3: CASTYRDIPGYTF
size: .; V: TRBV9; length: 16; D: TRBD1; J: TRBJ2-7; DNA: TGTGCCAGCAGCGTATATATGGGACAGGGCTCCTACGAGCAGTACTTC; CDR3: CASSVYMGQGSYEQYF
size: once; V: TRBV29-1; length: 15; D: TRBD1; J: TRBJ1-1; DNA: TGCAGCGCCACGGGACAGGGCCCAGAGAACACTGAAGCTTTCTTT; CDR3: CSATGQGPENTEAFF
size: .; V: TRBV7-8; length: 16; D: TRBD2; J: TRBJ2-5; DNA: TGTGCCAGCAGCTTACTAGCGGGAGTATCTGGTGAGACCCAGTACTTC; CDR3: CASSLLAGVSGETQYF
size: .; V: TRBV19; length: 14; D: .; J: TRBJ1-1; DNA: TGTGCCAGTAGTCGACCGGAGGGGAACACTGAAGCTTTCTTT; CDR3: CASSRPEGNTEAFF
size: .; V: TRBV23-1; length: 13; D: .; J: TRBJ1-1; DNA: TGCGCCAGCCCAAAGCCCGGGAACCCTGAAGCTTTCTTT; CDR3: CASPKPGNPEAFF
size: .; V: TRBV5-1; length: 15; D: TRBD1; J: TRBJ2-2; DNA: TGCGCCAGCAGCACGGCACAGGGGCCGACCGGGGAGCTGTTTTTT; CDR3: CASSTAQGPTGELFF
size: .; V: TRBV29-1; length: 14; D: .; J: TRBJ2-4; DNA: TGCAGCGTTGAAGAAGGGCGGGGTAAAAACATTCAGTACTTC; CDR3: CSVEEGRGKNIQYF
size: .; V: TRBV6-5; length: 14; D: .; J: TRBJ2-2; DNA: TGTGCCAGCAGTTCTCAGGGGAACACCGGGGAGCTGTTTTTT; CDR3: CASSSQGNTGELFF
size: .; V: TRBV5-1; length: 15; D: .; J: TRBJ2-7; DNA: TGCGCCAGCAGCCGTATCTACGGGGAGGCTTACGAGCAGTACTTC; CDR3: CASSRIYGEAYEQYF
size: .; V: TRBV11-2; length: 15; D: TRBD1; J: TRBJ1-4; DNA: TGTGCCAGCAGCTTAGAGGGGACAGGGTACGAAAAACTGTTTTTT; CDR3: CASSLEGTGYEKLFF
size: .; V: TRBV9; length: 15; D: TRBD1; J: TRBJ1-1; DNA: TGTGCCAGCAGCGTAGGGGACAGGGGGCACACTGAAGCTTTCTTT; CDR3: CASSVGDRGHTEAFF
size: .; V: TRBV6-6; length: 14; D: .; J: TRBJ2-5; DNA: TGTGCCAGCACCCTAAGAGCGGGCCAAGAGACCCAGTACTTC; CDR3: CASTLRAGQETQYF
size: once; V: TRBV29-1; length: 13; D: TRBD1; J: TRBJ2-5; DNA: TGCAGCGTTGGCCCCACAGGGGGGGAGACCCAGTACTTC; CDR3: CSVGPTGGETQYF
size: .; V: TRBV28; length: 14; D: TRBD1; J: TRBJ1-1; DNA: TGTGCCAGCAGGCTCAGGGGGATGAACACTGAAGCTTTCTTT; CDR3: CASRLRGMNTEAFF
size: .; V: TRBV10-3; length: 15; D: .; J: TRBJ1-3; DNA: TGTGCCATCAGTGAGCCCCCGGGTTCTGGAAACACCATATATTTT; CDR3: CAISEPPGSGNTIYF
size: .; V: TRBV5-1; length: 12; D: .; J: TRBJ2-3; DNA: TGCGCCAGCAGCTTTCTAACAGATACGCAGTATTTT; CDR3: CASSFLTDTQYF
size: few; V: TRBV27; length: 15; D: TRBD2; J: TRBJ2-7; DNA: TGTGCCAGCAGTGGCAAGCGGGAGATGATCGACGAGCAGTACTTC; CDR3: CASSGKREMIDEQYF
size: .; V: TRBV2; length: 14; D: .; J: TRBJ1-2; DNA: TGTGCCAGCCTACGGATGGGGCAAGGGTATGGCTACACCTTC; CDR3: CASLRMGQGYGYTF
size: once; V: TRBV19; length: 11; D: .; J: TRBJ1-4; DNA: TGTGCCACCGCGCTTACTGAAAAACTGTTTTTT; CDR3: CATALTEKLFF
size: .; V: TRBV7-9; length: 15; D: .; J: TRBJ2-3; DNA: TGTGCCAGCAGTCCAGACAGCGAGAGAACAGATACGCAGTATTTT; CDR3: CASSPDSERTDTQYF
size: .; V: TRBV6-5; length: 14; D: .; J: TRBJ2-3; DNA: TGTGCCAGCTCCGGGGGGCAGAGCACAGATACGCAGTATTTT; CDR3: CASSGGQSTDTQYF
size: .; V: TRBV6-1; length: 15; D: .; J: TRBJ1-5; DNA: TGTGCCAGCAGTGAGGCCGCAGGACATTTTCAGCCCCAGCATTTT; CDR3: CASSEAAGHFQPQHF
size: .; V: TRBV7-9; length: 12; D: .; J: TRBJ1-5; DNA: TGTGCCAGCAGTTACTACAATCAGCCCCAGCATTTT; CDR3: CASSYYNQPQHF
size: few; V: TRBV5-8; length: 13; D: .; J: TRBJ2-7; DNA: TGTGCCAGCAGGGCGGGTTTGCCTTACGAGCAGTACTTC; CDR3: CASRAGLPYEQYF
size: .; V: TRBV28; length: 16; D: TRBD1; J: TRBJ2-1; DNA: TGTGCCAGCAGACCGACAGGGGGATCCTTCTACAATGAGCAGTTCTTC; CDR3: CASRPTGGSFYNEQFF
size: .; V: TRBV7-2; length: 13; D: .; J: TRBJ1-1; DNA: TGTGCCAGCAGCTTAGTACAGATTTCTGAAGCTTTCTTT; CDR3: CASSLVQISEAFF
size: .; V: TRBV7-8; length: 16; D: .; J: TRBJ2-2; DNA: TGTGCCAGCAGCCCGCTGTCAGGGAATAGAGCCGGGGAGCTGTTTTTT; CDR3: CASSPLSGNRAGELFF
size: .; V: TRBV30; length: 14; D: TRBD1; J: TRBJ2-7; DNA: TGTGCCTGGAGTGTACGGACAGGAGTATACGAGCAGTACTTC; CDR3: CAWSVRTGVYEQYF
size: once; V: TRBV7-9; length: 16; D: TRBD1; J: TRBJ1-6; DNA: TGTGCCAGCAGCCTCGCACTGGACGGGACAGGGTTCCCCCTCCACTTT; CDR3: CASSLALDGTGFPLHF
size: .; V: TRBV7-2; length: 18; D: .; J: TRBJ2-7; DNA: TGTGCCAGCAGCGTTAGTGGGCCATCGAGCGGACTCTCCTACGAGCAGTACTTC; CDR3: CASSVSGPSSGLSYEQYF
size: few; V: TRBV30; length: 14; D: .; J: TRBJ2-7; DNA: TGTGCCTGGAGTGGGCAGTCATTCTCCTACGAGCAGTACTTC; CDR3: CAWSGQSFSYEQYF
size: .; V: TRBV10-3; length: 14; D: .; J: TRBJ1-1; DNA: TGTGCCATCAGGCGGACAGAACCGAACACTGAAGCTTTCTTT; CDR3: CAIRRTEPNTEAFF
size: few; V: TRBV5-1; length: 15; D: TRBD1; J: TRBJ2-7; DNA: TGCGCCAGCAGCTCCACCGGGACAGGGGGGTACGAGCAGTACTTC; CDR3: CASSSTGTGGYEQYF